This T cell receptor beta chain was found in a study of regulatory T cells in long-lasting Graves disease. General study results and limits: Those with persistent Graves' had less TCR diversity than newly diagnosed patients.

TCR beta libraries were built with iRepertoire HTBI primers and Arm-PCR of CDR3 regions. MiXCR, run by TCRdb on the multiplex PCR reads, gives a single entry per CDR3 protein. The sample includes around 430,000 distinct CDR3 sequences, around a fifth of them seen just once. The germline gives CDR1 SEHNR, CDR2 FQNEAQ (reference sequence). This CDR3 comprises 11 residues. Trimming cost V 5 bases and J 13 bases, with 12 bases left between them. Worth noting for this clonotype: What it binds is unknown.

Time point denoted: persistent/refractory GD, antithyroid drugs over 5 years with positive TRAb. From PBMCs, RNA was extracted and then used to make the TCR library. The chain has TRBV7-9 and TRBJ2-1; D gene ambiguous. This sequence was found in a female donor with Graves disease. Sequencing was performed on peripheral blood mononuclear cells (PBMCs), taken when the disease was refractory, from a patient treated with antithyroid drugs. The CDR3 sequence is CASSQVSPQFF. CDR3 coding DNA: TGTGCCAGCAGCCAGGTTTCCCCTCAGTTCTTC.